This entry lists 4 T cell receptor beta chains sequenced from one sample in a study of OX40 agonist ivuxolimab in advanced cancers. Method: immunoSEQ multiplex PCR; TCRdb's copy keeps in-frame clones and lacks some. Altogether tens of thousands of clones are present, about 81% being singletons, with the ten largest covering about 2.4%. Sequencing used CD4+ or CD8+ T cells sorted from blood, obtained in a trial of the OX40 agonist ivuxolimab. These receptors all come from an adult with an advanced solid tumor such as melanoma, head and neck, liver or kidney cancer.

This clone was seen a few times. The CDR3 sequence: CSASLGREAFF. The CDR3 region has the DNA TGCAGTGCTAGCCTCGGGAGGGAAGCTTTCTTT. The chain combines TRBV20-1 with TRBJ1-1; no clear D gene. Per germline, CDR1 DFQATT and CDR2 SNEGSKA (reference sequence). The CDR3 covers 11 residues. V was shortened by 3 bases and J by 8 bases, with 10 bases between the two germline ends.

CDR3 residues: CATSRGGRTDTQYF. DNA of the CDR3: TGTGCCACCAGCAGAGGGGGACGCACAGATACGCAGTATTTT. The chain recombines TRBV15 with TRBJ2-3; D might be TRBD1 or TRBD2, each matching 5 bases. Germline assignment: CDR1 LNHNV and CDR2 YYDKDF (reference sequence). Trimming took off 1 base at V and 1 base at J, with 6 bases between the two ends. This CDR3 is 14 amino acids long.

CDR3 sequence (DNA): TGTGCCATCAAGACGGCCAACTATGGCTACACCTTC. It codes for CAIKTANYGYTF. The rearrangement links TRBV28 to TRBJ1-2; D remains ambiguous. Trimming took off 10 bases at V and 2 bases at J, with 11 bases between the two ends. The germline V gene has CDR1 MDHEN and CDR2 SYDVKM. The CDR3 loop spans 12 amino acids.

The gene calls are TRBV18 and TRBJ1-2; D gene unclear. From germline, CDR1 is KGHSH and CDR2 LQKENI. The CDR3 length is 14 residues. Trimming took 2 bases from V and 11 from J, leaving 18 bases between them. Written as DNA, the CDR3 is TGTGCCAGCTCACCAGGGAAGGAAGCTATGCGTTACACCTTC. It encodes CASSPGKEAMRYTF.